The 8 T cell receptor beta chains reported below all come from one sample, sequenced in a study of blood T cells in healthy people across ages. A J-beta primer mix and a sample-barcoded 5' primer were used in a second PCR of roughly 7 to 12 cycles. TCRdb used MiXCR to reprocess the 5' RACE reads, holding one entry per CDR3 protein. The table records hundreds of thousands of distinct CDR3 sequences, roughly 53% of them present only once. The sequencing input was blood. The receptors come from a man aged 60 to 75 in good health.

The rearrangement uses TRBV7-2 and TRBJ2-2, with D perhaps matching TRBD1 or TRBD2 (5 bases each). The V gene's germline CDR1 is SGHTA and CDR2 FQGNSA. The V end was cut by 1 base, the J end by 7 bases, with 13 bases between. The CDR3 is made up of 15 amino acids. DNA of the CDR3: TGTGCCAGCAGCTTAGGGGGACCTCGCCACGGGGAGCTGTTTTTT. It is translated as CASSLGGPRHGELFF. The full variable domain, with the rest looked up from reference TRBV7-2 and TRBJ2-2, is GAGVSQSPSNKVTEKGKDVELRCDPISGHTALYWYRQSLGQGLEFLIYFQGNSAPDKSGLPSDRFSAERTGGSVSTLTIQRTQQEDSAVYLCASSLGGPRHGELFFGEGSRLTVL.

V and J are TRBV3-1 and TRBJ1-6, with D unresolved. Looked up from germline, CDR1 is LGHDT and CDR2 is YNNKEL (reference sequence). The CDR3 is 14 amino acids. V lost 3 bases and J lost 6, with 9 bases in between. CDR3 sequence reads: CASSQAEANSPLHF. The CDR3 DNA reads TGTGCCAGCAGCCAGGCAGAAGCTAATTCACCCCTCCACTTT.

This clonotype appeared a few times. CDR3: CASTPRGLADTDTQYF. The CDR3, as DNA: TGCGCCAGCACCCCCAGGGGACTAGCGGACACAGATACGCAGTATTTT. The rearrangement uses TRBV5-1 and TRBJ2-3; TRBD2 aligns across 11 bases. This CDR3 region has 16 residues. CDR1 is SGHRS, CDR2 YFSETQ, per germline. The junction had 8 bases not matched to a gene; V was cut back by 6 bases and J by 2 bases.

This sequence joins TRBV6-5 and TRBJ2-1, with TRBD2 matching over 10 bases. Per the germline V gene, CDR1 is MNHEY and CDR2 is SVGAGI. After removal of 7 bases from V and 13 bases from J, the junction contained 16 bases not matched to a gene. The CDR3 consists of 15 residues. The CDR3 region has the DNA TGTGCCAGCACCCTGAGCGGGGGGGGACAAGAGACCCAGTTCTTC. It encodes CASTLSGGGQETQFF.

This clonotype was counted only a few times. The rearrangement uses TRBV11-2 and TRBJ2-2; possibly TRBD2 for D (5 bases). Deletions cut 0 bases from V and 5 bases from J, with 7 bases between. CDR1 and CDR2 from the germline V gene are SGHAT and FQNNGV. This CDR3 region has 14 residues. CDR3 region: CASSLERVTGELFF. The CDR3 DNA follows: TGTGCCAGCAGCTTAGAGCGGGTTACCGGGGAGCTGTTTTTT.

The gene calls are TRBV6-1 and TRBJ2-3; D is perhaps TRBD2 (6 bases). The CDR3 spans 14 residues. Germline-derived CDR1 and CDR2 are MNHNS and SASEGT. The germline V and J ends were trimmed by 1 base and 5 bases, with 10 bases remaining between them. CDR3 loop: CASSEGGGVDTQYF. CDR3 DNA: TGTGCCAGCAGTGAAGGAGGAGGGGTAGATACGCAGTATTTT.

This clonotype came up a few times. The chain couples TRBV29-1 to TRBJ2-1, with no clear D. Trimming shortened V by 3 bases and J by 15 bases, and 12 bases separated the two germline ends. CDR3 length: 10 residues. The germline gives CDR1 SQVTM, CDR2 ANQGSEA. The CDR3 DNA reads as TGCAGCGTTGACGACCGGGCGGCGTTCTTC. Its translation: CSVDDRAAFF.

J is TRBJ2-3 and V is TRBV6-6; D unresolved. V was clipped by 4 bases and J by 1 base, with 15 bases between them. Germline CDR1 is MNHNY and CDR2 is SVGAGI (reference sequence). The CDR3 extends over 16 amino acids. CDR3: CASSCSTFGGTDTQYF. DNA of the CDR3: TGTGCCAGCAGTTGCTCGACGTTTGGAGGCACAGATACGCAGTATTTT.